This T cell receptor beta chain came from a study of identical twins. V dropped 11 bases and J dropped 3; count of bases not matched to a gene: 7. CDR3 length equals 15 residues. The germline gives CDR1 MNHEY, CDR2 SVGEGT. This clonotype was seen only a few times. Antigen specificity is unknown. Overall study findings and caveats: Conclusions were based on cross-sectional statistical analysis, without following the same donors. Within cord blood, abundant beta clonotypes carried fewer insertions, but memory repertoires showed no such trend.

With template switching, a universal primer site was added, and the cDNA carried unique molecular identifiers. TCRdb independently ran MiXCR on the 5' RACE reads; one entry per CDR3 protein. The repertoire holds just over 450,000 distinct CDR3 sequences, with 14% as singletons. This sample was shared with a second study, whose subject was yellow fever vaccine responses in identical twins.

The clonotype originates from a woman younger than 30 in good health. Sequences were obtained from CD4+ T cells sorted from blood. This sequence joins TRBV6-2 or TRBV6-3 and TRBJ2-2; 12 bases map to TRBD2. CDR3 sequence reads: CAGRLAGADTGELFF. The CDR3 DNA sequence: TGTGCCGGCCGACTAGCGGGGGCCGACACCGGGGAGCTGTTTTTT.